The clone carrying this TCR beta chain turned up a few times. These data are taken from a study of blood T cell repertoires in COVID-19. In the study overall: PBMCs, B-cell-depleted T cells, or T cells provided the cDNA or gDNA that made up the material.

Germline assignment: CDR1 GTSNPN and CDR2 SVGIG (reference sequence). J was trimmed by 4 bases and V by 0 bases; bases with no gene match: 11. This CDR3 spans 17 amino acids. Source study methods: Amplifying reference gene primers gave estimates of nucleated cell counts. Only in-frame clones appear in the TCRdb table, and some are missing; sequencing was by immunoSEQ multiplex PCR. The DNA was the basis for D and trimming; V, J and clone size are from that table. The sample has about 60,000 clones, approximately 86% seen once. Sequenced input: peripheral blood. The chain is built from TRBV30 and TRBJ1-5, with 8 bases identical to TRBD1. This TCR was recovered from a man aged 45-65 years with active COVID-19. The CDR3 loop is CAWSVGMGRGRNQPQHF. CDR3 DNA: TGTGCCTGGAGTGTAGGGATGGGCAGGGGGCGGAATCAGCCCCAGCATTTT. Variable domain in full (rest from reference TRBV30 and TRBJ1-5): SQTIHQWPATLVQPVGSPLSLECTVEGTSNPNLYWYRQAAGRGLQLLFYSVGIGQISSEVPQNLSASRPQDRQFILSSKKLLLSDSGFYLCAWSVGMGRGRNQPQHFGDGTRLSIL.